The 10 T cell receptor beta chains below come from one sample, sequenced in a study of blood T cell repertoires in COVID-19. Some clones are missing from TCRdb's copy, which holds only in-frame ones; the method was immunoSEQ multiplex PCR. The sample includes approximately 350,000 clones, 80% to 90% of them seen just once. The source material was peripheral blood. All receptors come from a woman aged 55-70 years with COVID-19, enrolled during active disease.

V and J are TRBV9 and TRBJ2-3, with 11 bases lining up with TRBD2. The J segment lost 1 base and the V segment lost 0 bases, leaving 7 bases of the junction unmatched. The CDR3 is 18 amino acids. Germline assignment: CDR1 SGDLS and CDR2 YYNGEE. The CDR3 loop reads CASSVALAGGHRTDTQYF. In DNA form, the CDR3 reads TGTGCCAGCAGCGTAGCTCTAGCGGGGGGCCACCGCACAGATACGCAGTATTTT. The full variable domain, its missing parts supplied by reference TRBV9 and TRBJ2-3, is DSGVTQTPKHLITATGQRVTLRCSPRSGDLSVYWYQQSLDQGLQFLIQYYNGEERAKGNILERFSAQQFPDLHSELNLSSLELGDSALYFCASSVALAGGHRTDTQYFGPGTRLTVL.

This clone has just one count. The gene calls are TRBV29-1 and TRBJ1-2; 8 positions match TRBD1. Germline CDR1 SQVTM, CDR2 ANQGSEA. With V trimmed by 6 bases and J by 6 bases, 6 bases remained unmatched. The CDR3 length is 12 residues. Here the CDR3 DNA reads TGCAGCGTGGCGACAGGGGAACATGGCTACACCTTC. This translates into CSVATGEHGYTF.

The V call is TRBV5-1, the J call TRBJ1-1; TRBD1 might be the D (5 bases). Germline V gives CDR1 SGHRS, CDR2 YFSETQ. Trimming removed 0 bases from V and 8 bases from J, with 14 bases in between. The CDR3 loop spans 14 amino acids. CDR3 in DNA: TGCGCCAGCAGCTTGGGTGGGGCCGAAATGGAAGCTTTCTTT. Amino acids: CASSLGGAEMEAFF.

This rearrangement joins TRBV19 to TRBJ2-3; the match to TRBD2 covers 10 bases. With V trimmed by 8 bases and J by 1 base, 9 bases remained unmatched. Germline CDR1 LNHDA, CDR2 SQIVND (reference sequence). The CDR3 consists of 16 residues. This CDR3 reads CASAPSLAGGTDTQYF. CDR3 DNA sequence: TGTGCCAGTGCCCCCTCCCTAGCGGGGGGCACAGATACGCAGTATTTT. Filled out from reference TRBV19 and TRBJ2-3, the complete variable domain reads DGGITQSPKYLFRKEGQNVTLSCEQNLNHDAMYWYRQDPGQGLRLIYYSQIVNDFQKGDIAEGYSVSREKKESFPLTVTSAQKNPTAFYLCASAPSLAGGTDTQYFGPGTRLTVL.

DNA for the CDR3: TGCGCCAGCAGCTCAACCAGGGGCTCTCAGAACACTGAAGCTTTCTTT. Protein sequence: CASSSTRGSQNTEAFF. The rearrangement links TRBV5-1 to TRBJ1-1; perhaps TRBD1 as D (6 bases). This CDR3 spans 16 amino acids. CDR1 and CDR2 from the germline V gene are SGHRS and YFSETQ. Trimming shortened V by 3 bases and J by 1 base, and 16 bases separated the two germline ends.

The V and J genes are TRBV9 and TRBJ2-1, with 7 positions matching TRBD1. After removal of 4 bases from V and 2 bases from J, the junction contained 6 bases not matched to a gene. The CDR3 totals 15 residues. The germline gives CDR1 SGDLS, CDR2 YYNGEE. The CDR3 region has the DNA TGTGCCAGCAGCCCCCCGGACAGGACCTACAATGAGCAGTTCTTC. Its protein product is CASSPPDRTYNEQFF.

The chain combines TRBV5-1 with TRBJ1-1; unclear D gene. This CDR3 comprises 15 residues. V gave up 0 bases and J gave up 4 bases, with 13 bases separating them. Germline V gene sequence: CDR1 SGHRS, CDR2 YFSETQ. The CDR3 loop is CASSLAETGGTEAFF. DNA of the CDR3: TGCGCCAGCAGCTTGGCGGAAACCGGAGGCACTGAAGCTTTCTTT.

The chain is built from TRBV5-5 and TRBJ2-7; D possibly corresponds to TRBD2 (7 bases). CDR1 and CDR2 from the germline V gene are SGHKS and YYEKEE (reference sequence). The CDR3 loop spans 15 amino acids. V dropped 4 bases and J dropped 4 bases, with 18 bases sitting between them. For the CDR3, the DNA is TGTGCCAGCAGCGGGGCGGGGGCCCTCTCATACGAGCAGTACTTC. This encodes CASSGAGALSYEQYF.

V and J are TRBV24-1 and TRBJ2-5, with D tentatively TRBD1 (6 bases). Germline-derived CDR1 and CDR2 are KGHDR and SFDVKD. There are 15 residues in the CDR3. Deletions cut 2 bases from V and 1 base from J, with 10 bases between. The CDR3 DNA reads TGTGCCACCAGTGATTCCAGGGGAGTCCAAGAGACCCAGTACTTC. This sequence encodes CATSDSRGVQETQYF.

The gene calls are TRBV7-3 and TRBJ2-7; the D is unclear. Looked up from germline, CDR1 is SGHTA and CDR2 is FQGTGA. Trimming took off 0 bases at V and 3 bases at J, with 12 bases between the two ends. The CDR3 spans 15 residues. CDR3 bases: TGTGCCAGCAGCTTAACAGGTGGGCCAGGCTACGAGCAGTACTTC. It encodes CASSLTGGPGYEQYF.